This T cell receptor beta chain was sequenced during a study of human T cells and chemical hapten exposure. Study-level background: Once 0.01% DPC had been applied to the upper back by patch test, readings were taken at 6 days. General study points: Significantly greater numbers of large CDR3 similarity clusters came from expanded TCRs than from controls.

TCRdb used MiXCR to reprocess the RACE reads, holding one entry per CDR3 protein. The data contain about 83,000 distinct CDR3 sequences, roughly 7.1% of them seen just once; the ten biggest clones take up roughly 1.6%. V lost 2 bases, J lost 4 bases, and 14 bases lay in between. The CDR3 is made up of 16 amino acids. Looked up from germline, CDR1 is SGHTA and CDR2 is FQGNSA. Time point denoted: patch test 1, 2 weeks after DPC sensitization. Treatment defined: therapeutic diphenylcyclopropenone sensitization with weekly scalp DPC. Blood draws came before every patch-test application. It was unfractionated whole blood from which total RNA was extracted. To note about this clonotype: Its matching antigen is unknown.

The chain links TRBV7-2 to TRBJ1-4, with D possibly being TRBD1 (6 bases). This receptor was obtained from a young woman with alopecia areata. Some clones in this sample may be carry-over from other donors' samples. Sample: whole blood, taken in connection with sensitization to the hapten diphenylcyclopropenone (DPC). The CDR3 bases are TGTGCCAGCAGCTTATTTCAAGGGGGAAGTAATGAAAAACTGTTTTTT. Translation: CASSLFQGGSNEKLFF. Complete variable domain (other parts from reference TRBV7-2 and TRBJ1-4): GAGVSQSPSNKVTEKGKDVELRCDPISGHTALYWYRQSLGQGLEFLIYFQGNSAPDKSGLPSDRFSAERTGGSVSTLTIQRTQQEDSAVYLCASSLFQGGSNEKLFFGSGTQLSVL.